Listed below are T cell receptor beta chains from one sample, sequenced in a study of CD4 and CD8 cells across lung adenocarcinoma regions. A single record per CDR3 protein comes from TCRdb applying MiXCR to the PCR reads. The table records some 8,000 distinct CDR3 sequences, 45% of them present only once. Sequenced sample: CD8+ T cells from the center of a lung tumor. Receptors originate from a male donor with lung adenocarcinoma. The CD4 and CD8 labels of this study may be unreliable. CDR3s include the opening cysteine and the closing phenylalanine or tryptophan. A D gene is named only where the DNA matches it firmly. For some rows the clone size is stated as once, few or many, or as a class when expanded; others skip it.

V gene	clone size	D gene	J gene	CDR3 protein	CDR3 DNA
TRBV23-1	many	-	TRBJ2-5	CASSQPGKARETQYF	TGCGCCAGCAGTCAACCCGGGAAAGCAAGAGAGACCCAGTACTTC
TRBV6-5	many	-	TRBJ1-1	CASSYQGVGAFF	TGTGCCAGCAGTTACCAGGGCGTGGGCGCTTTCTTT
TRBV15	many	-	TRBJ2-7	CATSGEGSYEQYF	TGTGCCACCAGCGGTGAGGGTTCCTACGAGCAGTACTTC
TRBV6-1	few	-	TRBJ1-6	CASKQGASPLHF	TGTGCCAGCAAACAGGGAGCTTCACCCCTCCACTTT
TRBV7-6	-	-	TRBJ2-1	CASSLAAYNEQFF	TGTGCCAGCAGCTTAGCGGCTTACAATGAGCAGTTCTTC
TRBV6-5	-	-	TRBJ2-1	CASSYGNEQFF	TGTGCCAGCAGTTACGGAAATGAGCAGTTCTTC
TRBV27	-	-	TRBJ1-1	CASSSPTDPEGAFF	TGTGCCAGCAGTTCACCGACGGACCCTGAGGGAGCTTTCTTT
TRBV9	-	-	TRBJ2-3	CASSVRGGGTDTQYF	TGTGCCAGCAGCGTAAGAGGAGGCGGCACAGATACGCAGTATTTT
TRBV30	many	-	TRBJ1-6	CAWSVRGVGSPLHF	TGTGCCTGGAGTGTACGAGGGGTCGGTTCACCCCTCCACTTT
TRBV7-7	many	TRBD2	TRBJ2-5	CASSFRSGLAGGWETQYF	TGTGCTAGCAGCTTCCGCTCGGGACTAGCGGGAGGATGGGAGACCCAGTACTTC
TRBV6-1	once	-	TRBJ1-5	CASSAGAHQPQHF	TGTGCCAGCAGTGCAGGGGCCCATCAGCCCCAGCATTTT
TRBV20-1	few	TRBD1	TRBJ2-6	CSARALQGTLGANVLTF	TGCAGTGCTAGAGCCCTACAGGGGACACTTGGGGCCAACGTCCTGACTTTC
TRBV6-1	-	TRBD1	TRBJ2-5	CASSVTGGTDTQYF	TGTGCCAGCAGTGTAACAGGGGGCACAGATACCCAGTACTTC
TRBV4-1	many	-	TRBJ1-2	CASSQSTGFVANYGYTF	TGCGCCAGCAGCCAATCAACAGGGTTTGTCGCTAACTATGGCTACACCTTC
TRBV27	-	-	TRBJ2-4	CASGLQHPQYF	TGTGCCAGCGGCTTACAGCATCCTCAGTACTTC
TRBV6-1	few	TRBD1	TRBJ2-5	CASSLRGTGQETQYF	TGTGCCAGCAGCCTTCGTGGGACAGGCCAAGAGACCCAGTACTTC
TRBV11-3	few	-	TRBJ2-5	CASSLGLTEETQYF	TGTGCCAGCAGCTTGGGACTTACGGAAGAGACCCAGTACTTC
TRBV7-6	once	TRBD2	TRBJ2-1	CASSPKGTSVYNEQFF	TGTGCCAGCAGCCCCAAGGGGACTAGCGTATACAATGAGCAGTTCTTC
TRBV27	-	-	TRBJ1-2	CASSYLTGNKWGYTF	TGTGCCAGCAGTTACCTGACCGGGAACAAGTGGGGCTACACCTTC
TRBV6-5	many	TRBD1	TRBJ1-2	CASSPRDSAYGYTF	TGTGCCAGCAGTCCCCGGGACAGCGCCTATGGCTACACCTTC
TRBV6-5	few	TRBD1	TRBJ2-1	CASSYLDREKHEQFF	TGTGCCAGCAGTTACCTGGACAGGGAAAAGCATGAGCAGTTCTTC
TRBV6-6	many	-	TRBJ1-1	CASSYSDRRLGGAFF	TGTGCCAGCAGTTACAGCGACCGACGGCTAGGTGGGGCTTTCTTT
TRBV25-1	-	TRBD2	TRBJ2-1	CASSESGRHNEQFF	TGTGCCAGCAGTGAAAGCGGGAGACACAATGAGCAGTTCTTC
TRBV6-1	few	-	TRBJ1-1	CASSRVGTNTEAFF	TGTGCCAGCAGCCGCGTGGGGACTAACACTGAAGCTTTCTTT
TRBV11-2	many	TRBD2	TRBJ2-1	CASSWGRVGGGRAPLGDEQFF	TGTGCCAGCAGCTGGGGTAGGGTGGGGGGAGGGCGGGCACCACTCGGGGATGAGCAGTTCTTC
TRBV7-9	-	-	TRBJ2-5	CASSKGGAFKETQYF	TGTGCCAGCAGTAAAGGGGGGGCTTTCAAGGAGACCCAGTACTTC
TRBV3-1	few	TRBD1	TRBJ2-5	CASSQGRGQGRETQYF	TGTGCCAGCAGCCAAGGTCGGGGACAGGGTCGCGAGACCCAGTACTTC
TRBV6-4	-	TRBD2	TRBJ2-1	CASSDLAGGVNEQFF	TGTGCCAGCAGTGACCTAGCGGGAGGGGTTAATGAGCAGTTCTTC
TRBV6-1	-	-	TRBJ2-1	CASSDVLTGEQFF	TGTGCCAGCAGTGACGTGTTAACGGGAGAGCAGTTCTTC
TRBV6-1	once	TRBD2	TRBJ2-2	CASKKTGGDTGELFF	TGTGCCAGCAAAAAGACGGGGGGGGACACCGGGGAGCTGTTTTTT
TRBV14	-	TRBD1	TRBJ2-1	CASSHPTGKGVNEQFF	TGTGCCAGCAGCCATCCGACAGGGAAAGGGGTGAATGAGCAGTTCTTC
TRBV10-3	-	TRBD1	TRBJ2-1	CAISLTGDEQFF	TGTGCCATCAGCCTGACAGGGGATGAGCAGTTCTTC
TRBV6-9	-	TRBD1	TRBJ2-1	CASSYPGGGLLNEQFF	TGTGCCAGCAGTTACCCAGGGGGCGGGTTACTTAATGAGCAGTTCTTC
TRBV6-1	-	TRBD2	TRBJ2-2	CASSEDQRGNTGELFF	TGTGCCAGCAGTGAAGACCAGCGGGGGAACACCGGGGAGCTGTTTTTT
TRBV6-1	-	-	TRBJ2-3	CASAPGVSPGPDTQYF	TGTGCCAGCGCGCCGGGAGTGAGTCCTGGCCCAGATACGCAGTACTTT
TRBV4-1	-	TRBD2	TRBJ2-1	CASSQPPAGALQFSYNEQFF	TGCGCCAGCAGCCAACCACCAGCGGGAGCATTACAATTCTCCTACAATGAGCAGTTCTTC
TRBV7-9	many	-	TRBJ1-1	CASSLERGGGGTEAFF	TGTGCCAGCAGCTTAGAGAGAGGGGGAGGAGGCACTGAAGCTTTCTTT
TRBV6-1	few	-	TRBJ2-5	CASRILRSQETQYF	TGTGCCAGCAGAATACTTAGGAGCCAAGAGACCCAGTACTTC
TRBV6-1	-	-	TRBJ2-1	CASSALLGHEQFF	TGTGCCAGCAGTGCTCTGTTAGGTCATGAGCAGTTCTTC
TRBV6-1	-	-	TRBJ2-1	CASSEGETSPFF	TGTGCCAGCAGTGAAGGGGAGACATCCCCGTTCTTC
TRBV6-1	-	-	TRBJ2-7	CARGQRAKDTQYF	TGTGCCAGGGGGCAAAGAGCCAAAGATACGCAGTACTTC
TRBV4-2	-	TRBD1	TRBJ1-4	CASSHKRQGATNEKLFF	TGTGCCAGCAGCCACAAGAGACAGGGCGCAACTAATGAAAAACTGTTTTTT
TRBV6-1	-	-	TRBJ2-2	CASRLLQGTGELFF	TGTGCCAGCAGGCTACTACAGGGCACCGGGGAGCTGTTTTTT
TRBV6-1	many	-	TRBJ2-7	CASGGGVSYEQYF	TGTGCCAGCGGGGGGGGCGTCAGCTACGAGCAGTACTTC
TRBV10-2	-	TRBD2	TRBJ2-7	CASTLAGGLYEQYF	TGCGCCAGCACACTAGCGGGGGGGCTTTACGAGCAGTACTTC
TRBV6-1	-	-	TRBJ2-5	CASSEGNPAKETQYF	TGTGCCAGCAGTGAAGGGAACCCAGCCAAAGAGACCCAGTACTTC
TRBV4-1	many	TRBD2	TRBJ2-4	CASSQELAATKNIQYF	TGCGCCAGCAGCCAAGAGCTAGCGGCAACCAAAAACATTCAGTACTTC
TRBV28	-	TRBD2	TRBJ2-1	CASSSPPSGGGHEQFF	TGTGCCAGCAGTTCTCCACCGAGCGGGGGGGGGCATGAGCAGTTCTTC
TRBV4-1	many	TRBD2	TRBJ2-1	CASSQVKASGSYNEQFF	TGCGCCAGCAGCCAAGTAAAGGCTAGCGGCTCCTACAATGAGCAGTTCTTC
TRBV6-5	many	TRBD2	TRBJ2-3	CASSYGLGLARDTQYF	TGTGCCAGCAGTTACGGTCTCGGACTAGCTCGAGATACGCAGTATTTT
TRBV7-9	many	-	TRBJ2-3	CASSRSNKEDTQYF	TGTGCCAGCAGCCGTTCTAACAAGGAAGATACGCAGTATTTT
TRBV9	few	TRBD1	TRBJ1-2	CASSAQNQGQGARGYTF	TGTGCCAGCAGCGCCCAGAATCAGGGACAGGGGGCACGTGGCTACACCTTC
TRBV4-1	few	-	TRBJ1-4	CASSQTPRSSNEKLFF	TGCGCCAGCAGCCAAACCCCCCGGTCATCTAATGAAAAACTGTTTTTT
TRBV6-1	many	TRBD1	TRBJ1-6	CAGRGQVHSPLHF	TGTGCCGGGCGGGGACAGGTCCATTCACCCCTCCACTTT
TRBV27	few	-	TRBJ2-5	CASSLETQYF	TGTGCCAGCAGTTTAGAGACCCAGTACTTC